This paragraph reports one TCR beta chain. As yet, its antigen is unknown. V was pared by 4 bases and J by 0 bases, with 10 bases between. Germline loops: CDR1 MDHEN, CDR2 SYDVKM. This CDR3 comprises 15 residues. The data are from a study of cytomegalovirus exposure and HLA in healthy donors. Across the study: The roughly 110 validation repertoires were reported in a later analysis to have been generated on the same platform as the 666 first-cohort repertoires.

Produced via immunoSEQ multiplex PCR; TCRdb's table is partial and in-frame only. The sample yields approximately 210,000 clones, almost 90% seen once. General study findings and limits: It was confirmed in vitro that a few of the CMV-associated chains were specific for CMV antigens. Accounts indicate the classifier identified cytomegalovirus status with strong specificity and sensitivity. There were some public TCRs occurring in many donors, but most TCR sequences were rare.

The chain is built from TRBV28 and TRBJ1-3; D remains unclear. Sequencing used PBMCs. The source is a woman in her late teens or twenties in good health and CMV-seronegative. This chain's CDR3 is CASSSQRDSGNTIYF. As DNA, the CDR3 is TGTGCCAGCAGTTCGCAGAGGGACTCTGGAAACACCATATATTTT.